These 8 T cell receptor beta chains originate from one sample sequenced in a study of blood T cell repertoires in COVID-19. Measured with immunoSEQ multiplex PCR; TCRdb has only the in-frame clones, and not every one. The table lists under 250,000 clones, around 90% of them singletons, with about 1.3% in the top ten. The sequenced material came from peripheral blood. The source of these receptors is a man older than 75 with acute or convalescent COVID-19.

The rearrangement uses TRBV18 and TRBJ2-1; 12 bases are a match to TRBD2. J lost 3 bases, V lost 6 bases, and 3 bases had no gene match. The CDR3 sequence is 15 residues long. CDR1 is KGHSH and CDR2 is LQKENI in the germline V gene. CDR3 nucleotides: TGTGCCAGCTCGCCGACTAGCGGGGGCTACAATGAGCAGTTCTTC. Translated: CASSPTSGGYNEQFF. The full variable domain, in which reference TRBV18 and TRBJ2-1 provide the parts outside the CDR3, is NAGVMQNPRHLVRRRGQEARLRCSPMKGHSHVYWYRQLPEEGLKFMVYLQKENIIDESGMPKERFSAEFPKEGPSILRIQQVVRGDSAAYFCASSPTSGGYNEQFFGPGTRLTVL.

The gene calls are TRBV6-2 or TRBV6-3 and TRBJ2-1; 14 bases map to TRBD2. CDR1 is MNHEY, CDR2 SVGEGT, per germline. The CDR3 is 20 amino acids. V gave up 0 bases and J gave up 0 bases; unmatched junction bases: 7. Written as DNA, the CDR3 is TGTGCCAGCAGTTACTCGAAGACTAGCGGGGGGGCGGCCTCCTACAATGAGCAGTTCTTC. It yields the protein CASSYSKTSGGAASYNEQFF.

The rearrangement uses TRBV27 and TRBJ2-7; TRBD2 matches 7 bases. V gave up 3 bases and J gave up 3 bases; unmatched junction bases: 5. The CDR3 covers 14 residues. Germline V CDR1 and CDR2: MNHEY, SMNVEV (reference sequence). In DNA form, the CDR3 reads TGTGCCAGCAGTTTGAGGGAGGGGAACTACGAGCAGTACTTC. This translates into CASSLREGNYEQYF.

A note on this clone: A read error may account for a junction end that differs from germline. The rearrangement links TRBV4-2 to TRBJ2-3; 8 bases match TRBD2. The CDR3 is made up of 12 amino acids. The germline V gene encodes CDR1 LGHNA and CDR2 YNFKEQ. The CDR3 region has the DNA TGTGCCAGCAGCCAAGAGAGCGGGGGTCTGGATTTT. Translated: CASSQESGGLDF.

The chain is built from TRBV29-1 and TRBJ2-5, with D unresolved. CDR3 size: 11 residues. V lost 2 bases and J lost 4, with 5 bases in between. The germline gives CDR1 SQVTM, CDR2 ANQGSEA. CDR3 DNA: TGCAGCGTTGAAAGAGGAGAGACCCAGTACTTC. Amino acids: CSVERGETQYF.

This chain connects TRBV5-6 to TRBJ2-1; 13 bases match TRBD2. Losses at the gene ends were 0 bases for V and 8 bases for J; bases not matched to a gene: 2. Per the germline V gene, CDR1 is SGHDT and CDR2 is YYEEEE. This CDR3 is 15 amino acids long. The CDR3 region has the DNA TGTGCCAGCAGCTTGGTAACTAGCGGGGGGGATGAGCAGTTCTTC. Protein product: CASSLVTSGGDEQFF. The full variable domain, its missing parts supplied by reference TRBV5-6 and TRBJ2-1, is DAGVTQSPTHLIKTRGQQVTLRCSPKSGHDTVSWYQQALGQGPQFIFQYYEEEERQRGNFPDRFSGHQFPNYSSELNVNALLLGDSALYLCASSLVTSGGDEQFFGPGTRLTVL.

The chain couples TRBV7-2 to TRBJ1-4, with TRBD1 identical over 9 bases. CDR3 size: 15 residues. V was clipped by 5 bases and J by 5 bases; unmatched bases: 6. Germline V gene sequence: CDR1 SGHTA, CDR2 FQGNSA. The CDR3 nucleotides are TGTGCCAGCAGCCTTCTAGGGACAGGGAATGAAAAACTGTTTTTT. This translates into CASSLLGTGNEKLFF.

This clone appeared once. The chain recombines TRBV5-6 with TRBJ2-1; 7 bases agree with TRBD1. The CDR3 consists of 16 residues. V dropped 4 bases and J dropped 0; count of bases not matched to a gene: 7. CDR1 and CDR2 from the germline V gene are SGHDT and YYEEEE. The CDR3 loop reads CASSDLTGSSYNEQFF. In nucleotides, the CDR3 is TGTGCCAGCAGCGACCTGACAGGGAGCTCCTACAATGAGCAGTTCTTC.